The 21 T cell receptor beta chains below were found in one sample sequenced in a study of shared clonotypes between healthy human individuals. Measured with immunoSEQ multiplex PCR; TCRdb has only the in-frame clones, and not every one. Seen here are around 1.5 million clones, approximately 98% observed once, and the top ten hold about 0.42%. The specimen sequenced was naive CD4+ T cells sorted from blood. Subset defined: CD45RA+ positively selected. The receptors derive from a young man in good health.

The chain combines TRBV29-1 with TRBJ1-1; 8 bases map to TRBD1. Germline CDR1 SQVTM, CDR2 ANQGSEA. The V gene end was trimmed by 6 bases and the J gene end by 4 bases; junction bases not matched to a gene: 13. This CDR3 spans 15 amino acids. DNA of the CDR3: TGCAGCGTGATCGGGGGGCAGGGGGCGCGCACTGAAGCTTTCTTT. It is translated as CSVIGGQGARTEAFF.

This clone was detected only once. The chain employs TRBV6-5 and TRBJ1-5; D might be TRBD1 (5 bases). V dropped 6 bases and J dropped 0 bases, with 12 bases sitting between them. CDR1 and CDR2 from the germline V gene are MNHEY and SVGAGI. This CDR3 is built from 15 residues. The chain's CDR3 is CASREGWYSNQPQHF. For the CDR3, the DNA is TGTGCCAGCAGGGAGGGGTGGTATAGCAATCAGCCCCAGCATTTT.

The genes are TRBV7-2 and TRBJ2-1; 10 bases align to TRBD2. CDR3 length equals 16 residues. Germline V lookup: CDR1 SGHTA, CDR2 FQGNSA. J gave up 10 bases and V 8 bases, and 17 bases lay outside the gene matches. The CDR3 is CASPRLAGARGGEQFF. In nucleotides, the CDR3 is TGTGCCAGCCCTAGACTAGCGGGCGCGCGAGGGGGCGAGCAGTTCTTC.

The V gene is TRBV14, the J gene TRBJ1-5; D not resolved. Germline V gene lookup returns CDR1 SGHDN and CDR2 FVKESK. V lost 4 bases and J 5 bases, leaving 9 bases between the germline ends. The CDR3 totals 13 residues. The CDR3 sequence: CASSPQNDQPQHF. In DNA, the CDR3 is TGTGCCAGCAGCCCCCAGAATGATCAGCCCCAGCATTTT. Full variable domain (outside the CDR3, taken from reference TRBV14 and TRBJ1-5): EAGVTQFPSHSVIEKGQTVTLRCDPISGHDNLYWYRRVMGKEIKFLLHFVKESKQDESGMPNNRFLAERTGGTYSTLKVQPAELEDSGVYFCASSPQNDQPQHFGDGTRLSIL.

The rearrangement joins TRBV21-1 to TRBJ1-1. TRBV21-1 is listed as a pseudogene. CDR3 length equals 14 residues. In DNA, the CDR3 is TGTGCCAGCAGCAAGTCTCCCGGGGGCACTGAAGCTTTCTTT. Translating gives CASSKSPGGTEAFF.

This chain connects TRBV28 to TRBJ2-7; 10 bases line up with TRBD2. In germline, CDR1 is MDHEN, CDR2 SYDVKM. CDR3 length equals 15 residues. The trim removed 4 bases at V and 5 bases at J, leaving 8 bases unmatched. Here the CDR3 DNA reads TGTGCCAGCAGTTGGCCCGTAGCGGGAGGTAACGAGCAGTACTTC. Translated: CASSWPVAGGNEQYF.

The chain recombines TRBV7-8 with TRBJ1-2; 7 bases are a match to TRBD1. Germline CDR1 is SGHVS and CDR2 is FQNEAQ. The CDR3 is 12 amino acids. V lost 8 bases to trimming and J lost 8 bases; unmatched junction nucleotides: 8. The CDR3 protein is CASGRDSGGYTF. CDR3 DNA sequence: TGTGCCAGCGGAAGGGACAGCGGCGGCTACACCTTC. Using reference TRBV7-8 and TRBJ1-2 for the parts outside the CDR3, the full variable domain is GAGVSQSPRYKVAKRGQDVALRCDPISGHVSLFWYQQALGQGPEFLTYFQNEAQLDKSGLPSDRFFAERPEGSVSTLKIQRTQQEDSAVYLCASGRDSGGYTFGSGTRLTVV.

The rearrangement uses TRBV9 and TRBJ1-3; D is unclear. From germline, CDR1 is SGDLS and CDR2 YYNGEE. V was clipped by 0 bases and J by 1 base, with 8 bases between them. CDR3 length: 15 amino acids. DNA of the CDR3: TGTGCCAGCAGCGTAGACGGCTGGTCTGGAAACACCATATATTTT. It translates to CASSVDGWSGNTIYF.

Points on this clone: Other DNA variants within this sample encode the same CDR3. The chain couples TRBV5-6 to TRBJ2-7, with D unclear. Germline CDR1 SGHDT, CDR2 YYEEEE. The ends were cut back, 0 bases at V and 1 base at J, with 8 bases in the middle. The CDR3 sequence is 14 residues long. The CDR3 sequence: CASSLGRVSYEQYF. The CDR3 DNA is TGTGCCAGCAGCTTGGGACGGGTATCCTACGAGCAGTACTTC.

The J gene is TRBJ2-7, the V gene TRBV5-6, with 9 bases aligning to TRBD2. J gave up 4 bases and V 2 bases, and 7 bases lay outside the gene matches. Germline assignment: CDR1 SGHDT and CDR2 YYEEEE. This CDR3 comprises 15 residues. CDR3 region: CASSFVVAGAYEQYF. CDR3 nucleotide sequence: TGTGCCAGCAGCTTTGTAGTAGCGGGGGCATACGAGCAGTACTTC.

This chain joins TRBV6-1 and TRBJ1-2; possible D gene TRBD1, 5 bases. Trimming shortened V by 2 bases and J by 4 bases, and 14 bases separated the two germline ends. Looked up from germline, CDR1 is MNHNS and CDR2 is SASEGT. The CDR3 loop spans 15 amino acids. The CDR3 DNA follows: TGTGCCAGCAGTGAATCCTTGGGGCTGGTCTATGGCTACACCTTC. Translating it yields CASSESLGLVYGYTF.

V and J are TRBV9 and TRBJ2-7; D might be TRBD1 (6 bases). Per germline, CDR1 SGDLS and CDR2 YYNGEE. Trimming took 3 bases from V and 0 from J, leaving 10 bases between them. The CDR3 has 14 residues. CDR3 coding DNA: TGTGCCAGCAGCGACAGGGCAAGCTCCTACGAGCAGTACTTC. Protein product: CASSDRASSYEQYF.

V usage is TRBV9 and J usage is TRBJ2-1; TRBD2 aligns across 7 bases. CDR1 is SGDLS, CDR2 YYNGEE, per germline. This CDR3 is 13 amino acids long. Trimming at V came to 1 base and at J to 8 bases, leaving 3 bases not matched to a gene. DNA for the CDR3: TGTGCCAGCAGCGTATCCGCGGGAGATGAGCAGTTCTTC. It encodes CASSVSAGDEQFF.

V and J are TRBV7-2 and TRBJ1-5; TRBD1 might be the D (5 bases). The V end was cut by 5 bases, the J end by 6 bases, with 11 bases between. The CDR3 contains 13 residues. Per germline, CDR1 SGHTA and CDR2 FQGNSA. The CDR3 nucleotides are TGTGCCAGCAGCGACCCGGGGCTTCAGCCCCAGCATTTT. This codes for CASSDPGLQPQHF. The entire variable domain, with the rest obtained from reference TRBV7-2 and TRBJ1-5, is as follows: GAGVSQSPSNKVTEKGKDVELRCDPISGHTALYWYRQSLGQGLEFLIYFQGNSAPDKSGLPSDRFSAERTGGSVSTLTIQRTQQEDSAVYLCASSDPGLQPQHFGDGTRLSIL.

The gene calls are TRBV7-6 and TRBJ2-1; D is unclear. With 5 bases removed from V and 9 bases from J, the gap between germline ends came to 11 bases. Germline CDR1 is SGHVS and CDR2 is FNYEAQ. The CDR3 has 12 amino acids. The CDR3 loop reads CASSRSPGEQFF. The DNA of the CDR3 is TGTGCCAGCAGCCGCAGCCCCGGTGAGCAGTTCTTC.

The genes are TRBV28 and TRBJ1-4; D may be TRBD1 (6 bases). Germline V gene sequence: CDR1 MDHEN, CDR2 SYDVKM. V dropped 6 bases and J dropped 5 bases, with 16 bases sitting between them. The CDR3 contains 15 residues. CDR3 coding DNA: TGTGCCAGCAGGCTTGGGGGGGGCTCGAATGAAAAACTGTTTTTT. This codes for CASRLGGGSNEKLFF.

The V gene is TRBV7-9, the J gene TRBJ1-3; D not resolved. Trimming removed 1 base from V and 0 bases from J, with 19 bases in between. The CDR3 contains 19 residues. Germline CDR1 reads SEHNR; CDR2 reads FQNEAQ (reference sequence). Here the CDR3 reads CASSLESGFRVLSGNTIYF. CDR3 DNA: TGTGCCAGCAGCTTAGAATCTGGGTTCCGTGTTCTCTCTGGAAACACCATATATTTT. Looking up the rest from reference TRBV7-9 and TRBJ1-3 gives the full variable domain: DTGVSQNPRHKITKRGQNVTFRCDPISEHNRLYWYRQTLGQGPEFLTYFQNEAQLEKSRLLSDRFSAERPKGSFSTLEIQRTEQGDSAMYLCASSLESGFRVLSGNTIYFGEGSWLTVV.

V is TRBV29-1 and J is TRBJ2-3, with D tentatively TRBD2 (6 bases). CDR3 length: 15 amino acids. V lost 4 bases and J lost 0, with 14 bases in between. Germline V gene lookup returns CDR1 SQVTM and CDR2 ANQGSEA. For the CDR3, the DNA is TGCAGCGTTGCCCAGCAGGGAGGTAGCACAGATACGCAGTATTTT. Protein: CSVAQQGGSTDTQYF.

The V gene is TRBV18, the J gene TRBJ2-1, with unresolved D. The CDR3 loop spans 13 amino acids. Per the germline V gene, CDR1 is KGHSH and CDR2 is LQKENI. With 0 bases removed from V and 9 bases from J, the gap between germline ends came to 9 bases. CDR3 in amino acids: CASSPPGSVEQFF. The CDR3 DNA reads TGTGCCAGCTCACCACCAGGTAGTGTTGAGCAGTTCTTC.

This chain joins TRBV30 and TRBJ2-3, with D perhaps matching TRBD2 (6 bases). Germline V gives CDR1 GTSNPN, CDR2 SVGIG (reference sequence). Trimming stripped 5 bases from V and 2 bases from J, with 17 bases between. This CDR3 has 15 residues. The CDR3 sequence: CAWEAAGGTTDTQYF. The CDR3 nucleotides read TGTGCCTGGGAGGCGGCAGGCGGGACCACAGATACGCAGTATTTT.

This chain joins TRBV4-3 and TRBJ2-3; 8 nucleotides match TRBD2. From germline, CDR1 is LGHNA and CDR2 YSLEER. V lost 3 bases, J lost 3 bases, and 8 bases stayed unmatched. The CDR3 runs to 16 residues. Here the CDR3 DNA reads TGCGCCAGCAGCCAGGAGCGGGAGTGGCGGACAGATACGCAGTATTTT. Encoded protein: CASSQEREWRTDTQYF.